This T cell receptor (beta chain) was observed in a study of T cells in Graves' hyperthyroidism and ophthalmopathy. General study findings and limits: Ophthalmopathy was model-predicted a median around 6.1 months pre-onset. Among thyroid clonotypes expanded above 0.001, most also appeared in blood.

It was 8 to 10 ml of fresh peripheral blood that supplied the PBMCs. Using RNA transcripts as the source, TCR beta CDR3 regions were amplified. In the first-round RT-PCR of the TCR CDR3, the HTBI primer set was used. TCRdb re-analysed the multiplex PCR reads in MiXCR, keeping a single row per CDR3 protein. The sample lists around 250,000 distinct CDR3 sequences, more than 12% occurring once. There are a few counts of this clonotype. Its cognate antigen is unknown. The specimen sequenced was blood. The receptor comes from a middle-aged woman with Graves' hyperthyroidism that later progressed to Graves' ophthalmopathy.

The CDR3 DNA follows: TGTGCCAGCACCACAGGGCAGGGGCACTCACCCCTCCACTTT. It translates to CASTTGQGHSPLHF. The chain couples TRBV28 to TRBJ1-6; maybe TRBD1 (6 bases). Trimming removed 7 bases at V and 10 bases at J, with 17 bases between. There are 14 residues in the CDR3. CDR1 and CDR2 (germline): MDHEN, SYDVKM.